A selection of T cell receptor beta chains follows, all from one sample in a study of blood T cell repertoires in COVID-19. Assay: immunoSEQ multiplex PCR; the TCRdb copy retains only in-frame clones and omits some. The profile shows about 200,000 clones, 80% of them singletons. Sequencing was done on a sample of peripheral blood. Receptors were obtained from a woman in her 70s with acute or convalescent COVID-19. Each CDR3 is given with its conserved first and last residue. The D gene is left open where the match is weak. The listing skips clone size in some rows; elsewhere it reads once, few, many or a size class.

v_call	j_call	clone_size	d_call	cdr3_nt	cdr3_aa
TRBV30	TRBJ1-3	few	-	TGTGCCTGGAGTAACAGGGCTGGCGGAAACACCATATATTTT	CAWSNRAGGNTIYF
TRBV6-6	TRBJ1-4	-	TRBD1	TGTGCCAGCAGCCGTGGGGGACAGGGTGAGGAAAAACTGTTTTTT	CASSRGGQGEEKLFF
TRBV19	TRBJ2-3	-	TRBD2	TGTGCCAGTAGTACCAGGACTAGCGGGGGAGGTACAGATACGCAGTATTTT	CASSTRTSGGGTDTQYF
TRBV7-2	TRBJ1-6	-	TRBD1	TGTGCCAGCAGCGACCGGGACAGGGGGTTTGGTTCACCCCTCCACTTT	CASSDRDRGFGSPLHF
TRBV2	TRBJ2-5	-	TRBD2	TGTGCCAGCACAAGCGGGGGGGAGACCCAGTACTTC	CASTSGGETQYF
TRBV5-1	TRBJ2-7	-	-	TGCGCCAGCGGTCCCCCCGGGAGTCGGACCTACGAGCAGTACTTC	CASGPPGSRTYEQYF
TRBV6-1	TRBJ1-4	-	-	TGTGCCAGCAGTGAACAGGGGGAAAAACTGTTTTTT	CASSEQGEKLFF
TRBV7-2	TRBJ2-3	-	TRBD2	TGTGCCAGCAGCACTAGCGGGGGCACAGATACGCAGTATTTT	CASSTSGGTDTQYF
TRBV11-2	TRBJ2-5	-	-	TGTGCCAGCAGCTTAGAACGGGGTGAGACCCAGTACTTC	CASSLERGETQYF
TRBV10-3	TRBJ1-1	-	-	TGTGCCATCAGCTTACAAGGACTTACCACTGAAGCTTTCTTT	CAISLQGLTTEAFF
TRBV4-1	TRBJ2-2	-	-	TGCGCCAGCAGGAGCACTACCCTGAACACCGGGGAGCTGTTTTTT	CASRSTTLNTGELFF
TRBV2	TRBJ1-2	-	-	TGTGCCAGCAGTCCTGGGAGCTATGGCTACACCTTC	CASSPGSYGYTF
TRBV9	TRBJ1-2	once	TRBD1	TGTGCCAGCAGCCCAGACAGGGGAGAGAGCTATGGCTACACCTTC	CASSPDRGESYGYTF
TRBV2	TRBJ1-6	-	TRBD1	TGTGCCAGCAGTGAAAGGACAGGGGGAAATTCACCCCTCCACTTT	CASSERTGGNSPLHF